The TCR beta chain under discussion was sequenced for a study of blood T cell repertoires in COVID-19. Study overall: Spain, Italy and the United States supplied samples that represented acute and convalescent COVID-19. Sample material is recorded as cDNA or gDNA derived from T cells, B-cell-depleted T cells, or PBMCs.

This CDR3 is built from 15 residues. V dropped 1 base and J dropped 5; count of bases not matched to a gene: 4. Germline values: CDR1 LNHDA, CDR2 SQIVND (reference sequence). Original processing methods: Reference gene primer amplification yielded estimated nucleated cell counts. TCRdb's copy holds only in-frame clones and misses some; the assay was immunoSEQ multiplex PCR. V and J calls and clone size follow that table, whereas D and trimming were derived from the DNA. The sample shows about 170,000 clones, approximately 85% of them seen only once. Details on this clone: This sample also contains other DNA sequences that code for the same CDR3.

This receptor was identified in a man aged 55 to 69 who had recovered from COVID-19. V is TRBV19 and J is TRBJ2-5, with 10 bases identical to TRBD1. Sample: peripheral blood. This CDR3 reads CASSIGDRGRETQYF. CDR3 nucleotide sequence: TGTGCCAGTAGTATAGGAGACAGGGGGCGGGAGACCCAGTACTTC.